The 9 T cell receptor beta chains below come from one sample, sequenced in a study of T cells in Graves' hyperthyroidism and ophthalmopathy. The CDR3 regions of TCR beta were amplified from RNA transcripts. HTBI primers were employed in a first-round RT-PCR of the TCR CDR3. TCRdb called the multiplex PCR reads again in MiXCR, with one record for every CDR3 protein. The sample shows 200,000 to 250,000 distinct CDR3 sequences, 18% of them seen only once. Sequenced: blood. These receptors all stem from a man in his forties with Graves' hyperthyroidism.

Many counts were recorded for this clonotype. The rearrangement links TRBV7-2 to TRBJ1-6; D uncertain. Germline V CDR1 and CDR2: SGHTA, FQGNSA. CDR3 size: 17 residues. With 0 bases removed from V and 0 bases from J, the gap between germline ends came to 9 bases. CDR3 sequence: CASSLAPLGSYNSPLHF. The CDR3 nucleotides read TGTGCCAGCAGCTTAGCCCCCTTGGGCTCCTATAATTCACCCCTCCACTTT.

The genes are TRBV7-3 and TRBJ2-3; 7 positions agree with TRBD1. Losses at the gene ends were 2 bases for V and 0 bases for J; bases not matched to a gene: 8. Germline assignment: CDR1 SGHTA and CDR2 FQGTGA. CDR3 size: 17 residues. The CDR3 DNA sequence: TGTGCCAGCAGCTTAGTACCGGGACAGAGAAGCACAGATACGCAGTATTTT. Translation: CASSLVPGQRSTDTQYF.

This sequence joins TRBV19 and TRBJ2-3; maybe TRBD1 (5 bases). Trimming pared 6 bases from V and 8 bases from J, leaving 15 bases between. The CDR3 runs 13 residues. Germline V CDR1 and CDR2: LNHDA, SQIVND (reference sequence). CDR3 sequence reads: CASRGLAQGTQYF. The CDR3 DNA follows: TGTGCCAGTAGGGGGCTGGCGCAAGGTACGCAGTATTTT.

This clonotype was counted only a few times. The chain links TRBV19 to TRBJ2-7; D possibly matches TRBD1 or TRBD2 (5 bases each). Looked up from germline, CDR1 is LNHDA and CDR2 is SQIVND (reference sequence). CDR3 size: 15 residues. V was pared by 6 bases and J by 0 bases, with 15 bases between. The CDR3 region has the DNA TGTGCCAGTAGCTACCGTGGGGGTAGCTCCTACGAGCAGTACTTC. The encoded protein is CASSYRGGSSYEQYF.

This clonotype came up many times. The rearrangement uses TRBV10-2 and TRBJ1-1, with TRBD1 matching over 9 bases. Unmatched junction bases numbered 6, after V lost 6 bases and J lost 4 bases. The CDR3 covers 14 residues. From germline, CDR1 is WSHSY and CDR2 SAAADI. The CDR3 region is CASRDTGGGTEAFF. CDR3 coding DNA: TGCGCCAGCAGAGACACAGGGGGCGGCACTGAAGCTTTCTTT.

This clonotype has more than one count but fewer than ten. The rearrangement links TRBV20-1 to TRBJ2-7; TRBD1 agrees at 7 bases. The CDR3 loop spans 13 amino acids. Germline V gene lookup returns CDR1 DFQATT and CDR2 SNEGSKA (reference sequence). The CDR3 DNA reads TGCAGCGCACTAGACAGGGTTCGCTACGAGCAGTACTTC. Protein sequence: CSALDRVRYEQYF.

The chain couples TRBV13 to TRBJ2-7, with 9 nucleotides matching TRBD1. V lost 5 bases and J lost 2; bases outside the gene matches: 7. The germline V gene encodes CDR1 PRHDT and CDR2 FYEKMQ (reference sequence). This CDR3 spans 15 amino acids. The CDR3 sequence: CASSARGQGPYEQYF. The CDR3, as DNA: TGTGCCAGCAGCGCAAGGGGACAGGGACCCTACGAGCAGTACTTC.

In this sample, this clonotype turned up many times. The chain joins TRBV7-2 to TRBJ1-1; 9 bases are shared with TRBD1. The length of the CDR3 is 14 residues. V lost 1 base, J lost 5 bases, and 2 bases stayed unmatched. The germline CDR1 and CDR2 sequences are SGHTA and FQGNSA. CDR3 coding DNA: TGTGCCAGCAGCTTAGACAGGGGGCGAACTGAAGCTTTCTTT. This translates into CASSLDRGRTEAFF.

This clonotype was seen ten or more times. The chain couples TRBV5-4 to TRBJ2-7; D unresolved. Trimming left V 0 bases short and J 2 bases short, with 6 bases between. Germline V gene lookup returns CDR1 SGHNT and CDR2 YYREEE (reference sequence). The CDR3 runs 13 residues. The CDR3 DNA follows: TGTGCCAGCAGCTTGGGCGAAGCCTACGAGCAGTACTTC. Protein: CASSLGEAYEQYF. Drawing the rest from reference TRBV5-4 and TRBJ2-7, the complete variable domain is ETGVTQSPTHLIKTRGQQVTLRCSSQSGHNTVSWYQQALGQGPQFIFQYYREEENGRGNFPPRFSGLQFPNYSSELNVNALELDDSALYLCASSLGEAYEQYFGPGTRLTVT.